This T cell receptor beta chain stems from a study of T-cell reconstitution after alpha-beta-depleted transplantation in children. The study's findings and limits: A year had passed since transplant, and T-cell counts and diversity by then came mostly from newly produced T cells. Roughly two months post-transplant, alpha-beta T cells reportedly originated from several hundred graft clones that had expanded.

Preparation of the TCRbeta library involved a method that used unique molecular identifiers. Via MiXCR, TCRdb re-called the PCR reads, giving one row per CDR3 protein. The sample has about 140,000 distinct CDR3 sequences, 7.5% to 9% seen once. The CDR3 is 15 amino acids. Germline V gene sequence: CDR1 SGHTS, CDR2 YDEGEE. A note on this clonotype: Its target is not known. A much larger clone differs by one base, so this may be a read error.

This sequence originates from a female patient aged 2 to 10 who had a stem cell transplant for congenital amegakaryocytic thrombocytopenia, so the T cells may come from the graft donor. The chain couples TRBV5-8 to TRBJ1-2, with D uncertain. Sequenced material: PBMCs, mostly from graft donor cells, taken 180 days after TCRalphabeta/CD19-depleted stem cell transplant. The CDR3 here is CASSQIWTANYGHTF. In nucleotides, the CDR3 is TGTGCCAGCAGCCAGATATGGACCGCTAACTATGGCCACACCTTC.